This section outlines one TCR beta chain sequence together with its context. V was cut by 1 base and J by 10 bases, with 11 bases left in between. The CDR3 has 14 residues. Germline CDR1 MDHEN, CDR2 SYDVKM. These data come from a study of blood T cell repertoires in COVID-19. Across the whole study: In each case, the material was cDNA or gDNA derived from T cells, B-cell-depleted T cells, or PBMCs.

In the original processing: Reference gene primers were amplified, and this amplification served to estimate nucleated cell counts. Repertoires were generated with immunoSEQ multiplex PCR, while TCRdb's copy carries only in-frame clones and drops some. Clone size and the V and J calls come from that table; the DNA yielded D and trimming. Of about 260,000 clones listed, roughly 86% were seen once; the top ten hold just under 9%. The chain carries TRBV28 and TRBJ1-6; D not certain. This clonotype originated in a man between 35 and 55 years old with active or convalescent COVID-19. The sample consisted of peripheral blood. This chain's CDR3 is CASSLSPSGSPLHF. The DNA of the CDR3 is TGTGCCAGCAGTTTATCTCCCTCGGGGTCACCCCTCCACTTT.